The sequence of this TCR beta chain was determined in a study of control samples from healthy donors and cancer patients. Germline V gene data show CDR1 as SGDLS and CDR2 as YYNGEE. This CDR3 is 14 amino acids long. V lost 3 bases, J lost 3 bases, and 2 bases stayed unmatched. Libraries were prepared by immunoSEQ multiplex PCR; TCRdb keeps only in-frame clonotypes and omits some of them. Here the sample spans 150,000 to 200,000 clones, 91% being singletons. The J gene is TRBJ2-7, the V gene TRBV9; 11 nucleotides match TRBD1. The sequence came from a woman aged 25 to 39 in good health. The sequencing sample was made of blood. The CDR3 DNA sequence: TGTGCCAGCAGCGGGACAGGGGGCAACTACGAGCAGTACTTC. Its translation is CASSGTGGNYEQYF.